One and the same sample provided the 5 T cell receptor beta chains below, sequenced in a study of blood T cell repertoires in COVID-19. Profiling relied on immunoSEQ multiplex PCR, and the TCRdb table lists in-frame clones only, not all of them. The sample has about 330,000 clones; approximately 86% are singletons. The sequenced material came from peripheral blood. These receptors were collected from a man in his thirties or forties with COVID-19, enrolled during active disease.

The J gene is TRBJ2-3, the V gene TRBV2, with 8 bases identical to TRBD1. Germline-derived CDR1 and CDR2 are SNHLY and FYNNEI. CDR3 length: 17 residues. V was pared by 8 bases and J by 2 bases, with 15 bases of the junction left unmatched. The CDR3 is CASLSPGTGPYTDTQYF. In nucleotides, the CDR3 is TGTGCCAGCTTGTCCCCCGGGACAGGTCCTTACACAGATACGCAGTATTTT.

This chain joins TRBV15 and TRBJ1-1; 7 bases match TRBD1. CDR1 is LNHNV, CDR2 YYDKDF, per germline (reference sequence). Trimming cost V 6 bases and J 10 bases; bases outside gene matches: 11. The CDR3 has 13 residues. The CDR3 nucleotides are TGTGCCACCAGGAGCCGGGACAGCGCATCAGCTTTCTTT. It yields the protein CATRSRDSASAFF.

J is TRBJ2-3 and V is TRBV15; TRBD2 matches at 14 bases. J was trimmed by 5 bases and V by 1 base; bases with no gene match: 5. The germline gives CDR1 LNHNV, CDR2 YYDKDF (reference sequence). There are 17 residues in the CDR3. CDR3 protein: CATSRGLAGGEGDTQYF. The CDR3 DNA reads TGTGCCACCAGCAGAGGACTAGCGGGGGGGGAAGGAGATACGCAGTATTTT.

The table lists this clone with a few counts. V and J are TRBV3-1 (or the pseudogene TRBV3-2) and TRBJ2-7, with D possibly matching TRBD2 (6 bases). Germline assignment: CDR1 LGHDT and CDR2 YNNKEL (reference sequence). This CDR3 has 15 amino acids. Trimming took off 0 bases at V and 7 bases at J, with 16 bases between the two ends. The CDR3 DNA reads TGTGCCAGCAGCCAAGACGGGCGGGCCCGGGGGGAGCAGTACTTC. It yields the protein CASSQDGRARGEQYF.

In DNA form, the CDR3 reads TGTGCCAGCAGTTTAGGGCTGAATGAGCAGTTCTTC. It codes for CASSLGLNEQFF. The chain links TRBV28 to TRBJ2-1; D ambiguous. Germline V gene data show CDR1 as MDHEN and CDR2 as SYDVKM. Deletions cut 2 bases from V and 7 bases from J, with 6 bases between. The CDR3 has 12 residues.